This T cell receptor (beta chain) came from a study of T cell responses to AZD1222 COVID-19 vaccine. There are 14 residues in the CDR3. The V end was cut by 0 bases, the J end by 3 bases, with 9 bases between. Looked up from germline, CDR1 is SGHAT and CDR2 is FQNNGV. This clone has only one observation. Assay: immunoSEQ multiplex PCR; the TCRdb copy retains only in-frame clones and omits some. The repertoire includes over 150,000 clones, around 92% of them detected once, and more than 9% sits in the top ten. The chain recombines TRBV11-2 with TRBJ2-7; D is unresolved. The source is an adult in good health. This specimen consisted of peripheral blood, obtained on day 0 of AZD1222 vaccination. CDR3 residues: CASSLEHTIYEQYF. CDR3 in DNA: TGTGCCAGCAGCTTAGAGCACACTATCTACGAGCAGTACTTC.